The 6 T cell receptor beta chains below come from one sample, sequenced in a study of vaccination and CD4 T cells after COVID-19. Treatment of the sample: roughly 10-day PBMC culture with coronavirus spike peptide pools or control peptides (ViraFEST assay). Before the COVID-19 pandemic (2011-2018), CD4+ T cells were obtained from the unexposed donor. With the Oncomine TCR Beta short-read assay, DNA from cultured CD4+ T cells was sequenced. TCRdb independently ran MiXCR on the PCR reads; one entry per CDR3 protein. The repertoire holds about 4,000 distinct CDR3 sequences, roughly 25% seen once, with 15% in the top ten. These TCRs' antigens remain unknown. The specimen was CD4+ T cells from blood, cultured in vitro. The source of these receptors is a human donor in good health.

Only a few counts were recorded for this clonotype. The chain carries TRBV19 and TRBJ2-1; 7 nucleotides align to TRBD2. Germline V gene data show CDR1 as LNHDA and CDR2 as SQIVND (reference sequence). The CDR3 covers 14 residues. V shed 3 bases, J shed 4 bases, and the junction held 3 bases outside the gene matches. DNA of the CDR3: TGTGCCAGTAGTATTTGGGGAGGGTACAATGAGCAGTTCTTC. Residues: CASSIWGGYNEQFF.

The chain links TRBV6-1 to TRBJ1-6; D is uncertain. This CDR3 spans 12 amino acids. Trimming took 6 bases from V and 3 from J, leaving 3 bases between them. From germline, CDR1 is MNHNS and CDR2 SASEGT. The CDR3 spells CASRNYNSPLHF. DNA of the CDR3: TGTGCCAGCAGGAACTATAATTCACCCCTCCACTTT.

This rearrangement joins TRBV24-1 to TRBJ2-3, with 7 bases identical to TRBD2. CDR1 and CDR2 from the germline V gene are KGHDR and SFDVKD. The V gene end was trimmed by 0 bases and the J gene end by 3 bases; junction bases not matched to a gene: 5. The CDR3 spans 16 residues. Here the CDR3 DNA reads TGTGCCACCAGTGATTTGGAGCGGGGAGCAACAGATACGCAGTATTTT. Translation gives CATSDLERGATDTQYF.

CDR3 sequence: CASSFRPGHYGAFF. CDR3 nucleotides: TGTGCCAGCAGTTTCCGGCCAGGGCACTATGGGGCTTTCTTT. J is TRBJ1-1 and V is TRBV27; possibly TRBD1 for D (5 bases). The germline V and J ends were trimmed by 3 bases and 11 bases, with 19 bases remaining between them. Germline assignment: CDR1 MNHEY and CDR2 SMNVEV (reference sequence). The CDR3 length is 14 residues.

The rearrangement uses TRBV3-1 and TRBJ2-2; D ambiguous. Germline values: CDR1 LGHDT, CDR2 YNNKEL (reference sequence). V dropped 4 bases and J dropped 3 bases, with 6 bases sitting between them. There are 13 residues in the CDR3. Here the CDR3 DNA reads TGTGCCAGCAGCCCTACGGACACCGGGGAGCTGTTTTTT. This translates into CASSPTDTGELFF.

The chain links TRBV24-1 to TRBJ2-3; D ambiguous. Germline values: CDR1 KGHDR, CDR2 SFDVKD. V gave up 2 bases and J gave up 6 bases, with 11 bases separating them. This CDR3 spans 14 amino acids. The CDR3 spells CATSDSLAGDTQYF. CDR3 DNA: TGTGCCACCAGTGATTCCCTTGCTGGGGATACGCAGTATTTT.